What follows are 11 T cell receptor beta chains derived from one specimen sequenced in a study of cytomegalovirus exposure and HLA in healthy donors. 60 Vbeta and 13 Jbeta primers were used in PCR. Repertoires were generated with immunoSEQ multiplex PCR, while TCRdb's copy carries only in-frame clones and drops some. The data show fewer than 75,000 clones, 60% to 75% seen once. Source material: PBMCs. These receptors originate from an older man in good health and CMV-seronegative.

The count of this clone is one. This sequence joins TRBV5-1 and TRBJ2-5; tentatively, D is TRBD1 (6 bases). The V gene lost 1 base and the J gene lost 2 bases, with 9 bases spanning the gap. The CDR3 runs 14 residues. Per germline, CDR1 SGHRS and CDR2 YFSETQ. Here the CDR3 reads CASSLFGQQETQYF. The CDR3 coding sequence is TGCGCCAGCAGCTTGTTTGGACAGCAAGAGACCCAGTACTTC.

This chain uses TRBV6-5 with TRBJ2-5, with D perhaps matching TRBD2 (6 bases). V lost 0 bases, J lost 4 bases, and 12 bases lay in between. This CDR3 comprises 15 residues. Per germline, CDR1 MNHEY and CDR2 SVGAGI. CDR3 loop: CASSYSTGVGETQYF. In DNA, the CDR3 is TGTGCCAGCAGTTACTCGACGGGGGTCGGAGAGACCCAGTACTTC.

This chain links TRBV19 with TRBJ1-6, with 7 bases lining up with TRBD1. The CDR3 spans 15 residues. The germline V gene encodes CDR1 LNHDA and CDR2 SQIVND (reference sequence). The V and J ends lost 3 bases and 2 bases, in that order; junction bases with no gene match: 1. This CDR3 reads CASSIDRAYNSPLHF. DNA of the CDR3: TGTGCCAGTAGTATCGACAGGGCCTATAATTCACCCCTCCACTTT.

V is TRBV6-1 and J is TRBJ1-3, with a tentative D call TRBD1 (6 bases). Trimming took off 6 bases at V and 0 bases at J, with 9 bases between the two ends. CDR1 and CDR2 from the germline V gene are MNHNS and SASEGT. CDR3 length: 14 amino acids. The CDR3 loop is CASRTGDSGNTIYF. The CDR3 coding sequence is TGTGCCAGCAGGACAGGTGACTCTGGAAACACCATATATTTT.

This clone was detected once. CDR3 DNA: TGTGCTAGTGGTCCCGGGGGGGCTGACACTGAAGCTTTCTTT. Protein sequence: CASGPGGADTEAFF. The chain carries TRBV12-5 and TRBJ1-1, with D tentatively TRBD1 (6 bases). Trimming cost V 5 bases and J 3 bases, with 13 bases left between them. The CDR3 runs 14 residues. CDR1 is LGHNT, CDR2 FRNRAP, per germline.

This clone was observed a handful of times. The chain employs TRBV6-5 and TRBJ2-6; D may be TRBD2 (6 bases). The V and J ends lost 5 bases and 1 base respectively, with 6 bases between them. The CDR3 sequence is 14 residues long. The germline V gene encodes CDR1 MNHEY and CDR2 SVGAGI. This chain's CDR3 is CASSAGSGANVLTF. In DNA, the CDR3 is TGTGCCAGCAGTGCGGGGTCTGGGGCCAACGTCCTGACTTTC.

This chain joins TRBV15 and TRBJ1-3; D ambiguous. CDR1 is LNHNV, CDR2 YYDKDF, per germline (reference sequence). V shed 1 base and J shed 0 bases, with 10 bases lying between them. This CDR3 is 16 amino acids long. The CDR3 bases are TGTGCCACCAGCAGAGGAGAAATTTCCTCTGGAAACACCATATATTTT. As protein: CATSRGEISSGNTIYF.

In its sample, this clone was seen a few times. The chain carries TRBV5-4 and TRBJ2-2; D is possibly TRBD2 (6 bases). Trimming cost V 4 bases and J 1 base, with 11 bases left between them. The CDR3 totals 15 residues. The V gene's germline CDR1 is SGHNT and CDR2 YYREEE (reference sequence). CDR3 DNA: TGTGCCAGCAGCCTCGGCGGGGAGAACACCGGGGAGCTGTTTTTT. Its translation: CASSLGGENTGELFF.

The V call is TRBV7-2, the J call TRBJ2-7, with a tentative D call TRBD2 (5 bases). Trimming removed 5 bases at V and 0 bases at J, with 14 bases between. CDR3 length: 15 residues. Germline CDR1 is SGHTA and CDR2 is FQGNSA. CDR3 nucleotides: TGTGCCAGCAGCCCTAAGAGCGGAGGCTCCTACGAGCAGTACTTC. This gives the protein CASSPKSGGSYEQYF.

The V and J genes are TRBV9 and TRBJ2-1; the D gene is possibly TRBD1 (5 bases). The CDR3 extends over 13 amino acids. Germline V gives CDR1 SGDLS, CDR2 YYNGEE. The V end was cut by 0 bases, the J end by 4 bases, with 5 bases between. The CDR3 nucleotides read TGTGCCAGCAGCGTAGGACAGTACAATGAGCAGTTCTTC. This codes for CASSVGQYNEQFF. The full variable domain, completed using reference TRBV9 and TRBJ2-1, is DSGVTQTPKHLITATGQRVTLRCSPRSGDLSVYWYQQSLDQGLQFLIQYYNGEERAKGNILERFSAQQFPDLHSELNLSSLELGDSALYFCASSVGQYNEQFFGPGTRLTVL.

V and J are TRBV4-1 and TRBJ2-1; perhaps TRBD2 as D (5 bases). V gave up 2 bases and J gave up 2 bases, with 19 bases separating them. The germline V gene has CDR1 MGHRA and CDR2 YSYEKL. This CDR3 has 18 amino acids. The DNA of the CDR3 is TGCGCCAGCAGCCAAACGACTTCTCCGAGCGGCGCCTACAATGAGCAGTTCTTC. Protein sequence: CASSQTTSPSGAYNEQFF.